The next 13 T cell receptor beta chains were all read from a single sample in a study of CD8 T cells in Susac syndrome (dated by TCRdb to about 2019). Receptor libraries were prepared by the immunoSEQ multiplex PCR assay. RNA was extracted using the RNeasy kit, and roughly 0.5 to 1 microgram was reverse transcribed with random hexamers. TCRdb reran the public reads through fastp at Q25 and MiXCR, keeping productive beta chains. One record per CDR3 amino acid sequence lists the most common genes and DNA. The table for this sample lists around 200,000 distinct CDR3 sequences; almost 96% of them were counted only once. Clones ranked in the top ten supply around 0.09% of the sample. Material for sequencing was CD4+ T cells from PBMCs. All receptors come from a human donor with multiple sclerosis.

The chain combines TRBV30 with TRBJ1-2; maybe TRBD1 (5 bases). Germline-derived CDR1 and CDR2 are GTSNPN and SVGIG (reference sequence). There are 12 residues in the CDR3. V was pared by 0 bases and J by 6 bases, with 8 bases between. This CDR3 reads CAWSVRGDGYTF. As DNA, the CDR3 is TGTGCCTGGAGTGTACGAGGGGATGGCTACACCTTC.

In this sample, this clonotype turned up once. V and J are TRBV29-1 and TRBJ1-2; D gene ambiguous. This CDR3 comprises 12 residues. Trimming removed 5 bases at V and 4 bases at J, with 11 bases between. Germline V lookup: CDR1 SQVTM, CDR2 ANQGSEA. CDR3 sequence: CSVTVSLYGYTF. CDR3 in DNA: TGCAGCGTTACAGTCTCCCTCTATGGCTACACCTTC.

About this clonotype itself: One junction end does not reproduce the germline sequence, and a read error may be involved. V gene TRBV20-1 combines with J gene TRBJ1-2; 10 bases fit TRBD1. Germline CDR1 reads DFQATT; CDR2 reads SNEGSKA (reference sequence). The CDR3 extends over 12 amino acids. CDR3 in DNA: TGCAGTGCTGGAGACAGGGGGCATGGCTACACCTTC. Translating it yields CSAGDRGHGYTF.

This rearrangement joins TRBV2 to TRBJ2-5, with 9 bases lining up with TRBD1. Losses at the gene ends were 8 bases for V and 5 bases for J; bases not matched to a gene: 6. CDR3 length: 13 residues. Germline lookup yields CDR1 SNHLY and CDR2 FYNNEI. This CDR3 is CASAQGAGETQYF. The CDR3, as DNA: TGTGCCAGCGCACAGGGGGCTGGGGAGACCCAGTACTTC. The full variable domain, in which reference TRBV2 and TRBJ2-5 provide the parts outside the CDR3, is EPEVTQTPSHQVTQMGQEVILRCVPISNHLYFYWYRQILGQKVEFLVSFYNNEISEKSEIFDDQFSVERPDGSNFTLKIRSTKLEDSAMYFCASAQGAGETQYFGPGTRLLVL.

The rearrangement uses TRBV27 and TRBJ1-3, with D unresolved. There are 14 residues in the CDR3. Per germline, CDR1 MNHEY and CDR2 SMNVEV (reference sequence). The V gene lost 2 bases and the J gene lost 0 bases, with 5 bases spanning the gap. The CDR3 DNA is TGTGCCAGCAGTTTAACCAACTCTGGAAACACCATATATTTT. It specifies CASSLTNSGNTIYF.

In this sample, this clonotype turned up once. The chain is built from TRBV6-5 and TRBJ1-2; D may be TRBD1 (6 bases). V was pared by 7 bases and J by 2 bases, with 11 bases between. This CDR3 is 13 amino acids long. Germline lookup yields CDR1 MNHEY and CDR2 SVGAGI. This chain's CDR3 is CASKRTVNYGYTF. The CDR3, as DNA: TGTGCCAGCAAAAGGACAGTGAACTATGGCTACACCTTC.

This rearrangement joins TRBV30 to TRBJ1-2; no clear D. Germline lookup yields CDR1 GTSNPN and CDR2 SVGIG (reference sequence). V was pared by 3 bases and J by 13 bases, with 18 bases between. The CDR3 loop spans 12 amino acids. CDR3 residues: CAWSPSDFGCTF. The DNA for the CDR3 is TGTGCCTGGAGCCCCTCGGATTTCGGGTGCACCTTC.

The chain joins TRBV6-5 to TRBJ2-5; maybe TRBD2 (6 bases). Germline V lookup: CDR1 MNHEY, CDR2 SVGAGI. CDR3 length: 14 residues. The V end was cut by 4 bases, the J end by 1 base, with 10 bases between. The CDR3 nucleotides read TGTGCCAGCAGTTGGCGGGATCCCCAAGAGACCCAGTACTTC. This gives the protein CASSWRDPQETQYF.

The chain recombines TRBV20-1 with TRBJ2-3; D is uncertain. The length of the CDR3 is 12 residues. V shed 5 bases and J shed 2 bases, with 8 bases lying between them. CDR1 DFQATT and CDR2 SNEGSKA come from the germline V gene (reference sequence). The CDR3 region is CSAGPFTDTQYF. For the CDR3, the DNA is TGCAGTGCTGGTCCCTTCACAGATACGCAGTATTTT.

V is TRBV18 and J is TRBJ1-5; D unclear. V shed 3 bases and J shed 2 bases, with 14 bases lying between them. The CDR3 has 16 residues. In germline, CDR1 is KGHSH, CDR2 LQKENI. The CDR3 bases are TGTGCCAGCTCACCTTCTGCTGGGAGACGCAATCAGCCCCAGCATTTT. It translates to CASSPSAGRRNQPQHF. Together with reference TRBV18 and TRBJ1-5, the CDR3 gives the full variable domain: NAGVMQNPRHLVRRRGQEARLRCSPMKGHSHVYWYRQLPEEGLKFMVYLQKENIIDESGMPKERFSAEFPKEGPSILRIQQVVRGDSAAYFCASSPSAGRRNQPQHFGDGTRLSIL.

The chain has TRBV29-1 and TRBJ2-5; perhaps D is TRBD1 or TRBD2 (5 bases each). In germline, CDR1 is SQVTM, CDR2 ANQGSEA. The CDR3 contains 14 residues. V lost 2 bases and J lost 5, with 15 bases in between. CDR3 sequence: CSVERFEGRETQYF. CDR3 bases: TGCAGCGTTGAAAGGTTTGAGGGGCGGGAGACCCAGTACTTC.

This sequence joins TRBV27 and TRBJ2-2, with TRBD1 matching over 10 bases. Germline V gene lookup returns CDR1 MNHEY and CDR2 SMNVEV (reference sequence). Trimming took 6 bases from V and 5 from J; bases not matched to a gene: 6. This CDR3 is 15 amino acids long. CDR3 loop: CASRQGTGETGELFF. The CDR3 coding sequence is TGTGCCAGCAGGCAGGGGACAGGGGAAACCGGGGAGCTGTTTTTT.

The V call is TRBV7-9, the J call TRBJ2-3; tentatively, D is TRBD2 (6 bases). Germline assignment: CDR1 SEHNR and CDR2 FQNEAQ (reference sequence). V lost 5 bases to trimming and J lost 5 bases, with 23 bases between them. The CDR3 consists of 17 residues. CDR3 bases: TGTGCCAGCAGCCCCCGACGGGGAGGACCTCTGGGAGATACGCAGTATTTT. It yields the protein CASSPRRGGPLGDTQYF.